This T cell receptor beta chain comes out of a study of human T cells and chemical hapten exposure. Study-level information: Skin on the upper inner arm, roughly 2 cm by roughly 2 cm in size, was sensitized with 2% DPC.

Documented time point: pre-sensitization, week 0. Treatment of the sample: therapeutic diphenylcyclopropenone sensitization with weekly scalp DPC. This CDR3 is 15 amino acids long. CDR1 is SGHNT and CDR2 is YENEEA in the germline V gene. V lost 0 bases and J 0 bases, leaving 6 bases between the germline ends. This clonotype was recorded at least ten times. TCRdb processed the RACE reads anew with MiXCR; each CDR3 protein has one entry. The sample lists 99,000 or so distinct CDR3 sequences; roughly 10% were seen once. This chain connects TRBV11-3 to TRBJ2-1; D remains unclear. The receptor comes from a woman aged 60 to 75 with alopecia areata. Some clones in this sample may be carry-over from other donors' samples. The source was whole blood, collected in connection with sensitization to the hapten diphenylcyclopropenone (DPC). The CDR3 bases are TGTGCCAGCAGCTTAGAGAGTACCTCCTACAATGAGCAGTTCTTC. It translates to CASSLESTSYNEQFF.